The clone carrying this TCR beta chain has a handful of counts. The antigen remains unidentified. The data belong to a study of identical twins. Study-level findings and limits: It was cross-sectional statistical analysis, not following the same donors, that the conclusions relied on. Researchers reported excess low generation probability among twin-shared out-of-frame alpha sequences. The abundant beta clonotypes from cord blood had fewer insertions, and memory repertoires had none of this.

Template switching, a step in the protocol, added a universal primer site, and cDNA carried unique molecular identifiers. TCRdb re-called the 5' RACE reads through MiXCR, storing one row per CDR3 protein. The table has around 550,000 distinct CDR3 sequences, around 15% seen once. There are 14 residues in the CDR3. V dropped 6 bases and J dropped 1 base, with 12 bases sitting between them. This sample also appeared in a second study, on yellow fever vaccine responses in identical twins.

Source material: CD4+ T cells sorted from blood. The chain recombines TRBV12-3 or TRBV12-4 with TRBJ1-2; maybe TRBD1 (5 bases). This clonotype originated in a woman aged 18-35 years in good health. The CDR3 loop reads CASRPSGGNYGYTF. CDR3 bases: TGTGCCAGCAGACCATCCGGGGGTAACTATGGCTACACCTTC.